The source of this T cell receptor (beta chain) is a study of T cells in Graves' hyperthyroidism and ophthalmopathy (dated by TCRdb to about 2019). Regarding the complete study: Peripheral blood was sampled at the time of initial diagnosis, prior to any treatment. Prospective prediction of ophthalmopathy was tested in an independent validation cohort of some 20 hyperthyroidism patients and 17 patients who later progressed to ophthalmopathy. A discovery cohort of approximately 100 patients, roughly 43 with Graves' ophthalmopathy and 55 to 60 with stable Graves' hyperthyroidism, was used to find distinguishing TCR V-J signatures. The paper reports TCR Vbeta CDR3 sequencing of some 140 peripheral blood samples: around 45 ophthalmopathy, 70 to 85 hyperthyroidism and about 17 progressor patients. The 95 to 100 discovery patients were divided at random into training and test sets in a 7:3 ratio. Following sampling, methimazole starting at 30 mg daily was given to hyperthyroidism patients, and high-dose intravenous methylprednisolone was given to ophthalmopathy patients. Thyroid tissue and blood T-cell repertoires from several Graves' hyperthyroidism patients were also compared in the study.

TCR beta CDR3 regions were amplified from RNA transcripts. The TCR CDR3 was subjected to a first round of RT-PCR using the HTBI primer set and the Qiagen OneStep RT-PCR kit. A second multiplex PCR round built the libraries, followed by size selection and purification. Sequencing of the libraries was done on an Illumina HiSeq2000 using paired-end 100 bp reads. Processing in the source paper ran as follows. SOAPnuke was used to process the raw data, throwing out any read that contained adapters or uncalled bases, had a mean Phred below 15, or lacked an exact constant-primer or identifier match. COPE v1.2.5 was used to merge the high-quality paired reads, and each unique nucleotide sequence was defined as a clonotype. MiTCR v1.1 was used to align the clonotypes against IMGT TRBV, TRBD and TRBJ reference segments. The analysis was restricted to V-J combinations with a frequency above 0.0001, which together covered over 99% of the repertoires. The TCS score was defined as F50 (clonal expansion) divided by E x V (chaos), with BLOSUM62-based TCRdist calculated between CDR3 peptides within each V-J. Welch's t-statistics and random forest reduced around 510 V-J features to 13, which were used in a naive Bayes classifier (R e1071). TCRdb reworked the public reads: Q25 trimming with fastp, MiXCR clone assembly, productive beta chains retained. Duplicate CDR3 protein sequences are folded into a single record with the most common DNA and genes. Clone size and V and J calls follow TCRdb, not the original study. The table for this sample lists 490,000 or so distinct CDR3 sequences; just under 20% of them were counted only once. The ten largest clones capture over 45% of the sample.

CDR1 LNHDA and CDR2 SQIVND were looked up in the germline V gene (reference sequence). V and J lose 1 base and 7 bases, and a span of 7 bases separates them. Its CDR3 holds 13 amino acids, cysteine through phenylalanine. The read is trimmed to its CDR3 DNA, 39 bases read in frame from base 1. Points the paper makes about the study in general: Most expanded thyroid clonotypes (frequency above 0.001) were also detected in blood, a finding suggesting that blood repertoires may reflect thyroid immune responses. Sample size was not statistically predetermined, and investigators were not blinded to group allocation. During validation, the model predicted progression to ophthalmopathy a median of approximately 7 months ahead of onset, with almost 71% sensitivity and more than 72% specificity. A model built on a 13 V-J signature distinguished ophthalmopathy from stable hyperthyroidism, reaching 85% to 90% sensitivity and approximately 83% specificity in cross-validation and 80%/75% in testing.

In the ophthalmopathy patients, disease was moderately to severely active, with a Clinical Activity Score of 3 or more, a NOSPECS grade of 4 or more, and a duration of less than 3 months. The study excluded patients with uncontrolled infections, other autoimmune diseases, pregnancy or lactation. Diagnoses were based on clinical symptoms, serum thyroxine and TRAb, thyroid ultrasound and orbital computed tomography. Ficoll-Paque density gradient centrifugation was used to isolate PBMCs from about 9 ml of fresh peripheral blood. Total RNA was extracted using Trizol reagent, and RNA quality was assessed on an Agilent 2100 Bioanalyzer. Remarks on this clonotype: No antigen is known for it. Per-nucleotide qualities are absent, and no much larger clonotype sits a single base away.

Input material: blood. Rearrangement joined TRBV19 to TRBJ2-2; the D gene assignment is ambiguous. This receptor was taken from a man aged 40-49 years with Graves' ophthalmopathy. The CDR3 amino acid sequence is: CASSIGAIGELFF. The bases read TGTGCCAGTAGTATAGGGGCAATCGGGGAGCTGTTTTTT. Joined to the reference TRBV19 and TRBJ2-2 proteins, this CDR3 gives the full variable domain: DGGITQSPKYLFRKEGQNVTLSCEQNLNHDAMYWYRQDPGQGLRLIYYSQIVNDFQKGDIAEGYSVSREKKESFPLTVTSAQKNPTAFYLCASSIGAIGELFFGEGSRLTVL.